This T cell receptor (beta chain) appears in the sequencing data of a study of response to subunit inactivated influenza vaccine. This CDR3 spans 15 amino acids. The J segment lost 2 bases and the V segment lost 7 bases, leaving 5 bases of the junction unmatched. Germline V CDR1 and CDR2: MDHEN, SYDVKM. MiXCR, run by TCRdb on the RT-PCR reads, gives a single entry per CDR3 protein. The table includes 600,000 to 700,000 distinct CDR3 sequences, 14% detected once. Only a few counts were recorded for this clonotype. This TCR was recovered from a man aged 50-60 years who received an inactivated influenza vaccine. The chain links TRBV28 to TRBJ2-7; the match to TRBD2 covers 13 bases. The material sequenced was PBMCs from blood, taken 14 to 15 days before vaccination. The CDR3 sequence is CASITGTSGTYEQYF. In DNA form, the CDR3 reads TGTGCCAGCATCACCGGGACTAGCGGGACCTACGAGCAGTACTTC.